The present TCR beta chain was sequenced within a study of T cells in localized non-small cell lung cancer. Study outcomes and limitations: In the blood, greater T cell density corresponded to longer overall survival.

Concerning this clone itself: Its antigen remains unidentified.

The method was immunoSEQ multiplex PCR; TCRdb's version includes in-frame clones alone and lacks a portion of them. The data hold tens of thousands of clones, with less than 90% observed a single time. V lost 3 bases and J 6 bases, leaving 9 bases between the germline ends. Germline lookup yields CDR1 SEHNR and CDR2 FQNEAQ (reference sequence). The CDR3 spans 13 residues. This TCR was sampled from a woman aged 35 to 69 with stage I lung adenocarcinoma. The sequencing here drew on peripheral blood, taken before any cancer treatment. This chain uses TRBV7-9 with TRBJ1-5, with D maybe TRBD1 (6 bases). The CDR3 is CASSLGGGQPQHF. CDR3 nucleotides: TGTGCCAGCAGCTTGGGAGGGGGTCAGCCCCAGCATTTT.